The T cell receptor beta chain under discussion was sequenced for a study of memory CD4+ T cells and cytomegalovirus serostatus. The CDR3 length is 14 residues. V lost 3 bases, J lost 0 bases, and 8 bases lay in between. The germline V gene has CDR1 MGHDK and CDR2 SYGVNS. Single viable CD3+CD4+CD8-CD45RO+ cells were sorted as the memory CD4+ T cells. TCRdb's table, derived via immunoSEQ multiplex PCR, lists solely in-frame clones and lacks some. The sample carries tens of thousands of clones, about 80% recorded once. Material: memory CD4+ T cells from blood. This TCR came from an adult in good health and CMV-seronegative. This rearrangement joins TRBV25-1 to TRBJ1-1; possibly TRBD1 for D (5 bases). The CDR3 coding sequence is TGTGCCAGCAGTGACCGACAGCTGAACACTGAAGCTTTCTTT. It is translated as CASSDRQLNTEAFF.